This T cell receptor (beta chain) was sequenced for a study of blood T cells in healthy people across ages (dated by TCRdb to between 2015 and 2016). Describing the broader study: In model experiments, template switching captured roughly one uniquely barcoded TCR beta cDNA molecule for every two T cells. The study measured age-related changes in TCR beta repertoire diversity using deep sequencing normalized with unique cDNA molecular identifiers. Four age groups were formed from the donors: young (average roughly 15 years), middle-aged (approximately 41), aged (more than 55) and long-lived (approximately 80). To avoid experimental bias, donors of different ages were spread randomly across the sequencing lanes. For two donors (one aged 18 to 30 and one aged 80 or older), the study analyzed two additional independent replicas of 1 million unique cDNA reads from the same blood draw.

Study-level results and caveats: The percentage of naive T cells measured by flow cytometry correlated strongly with observed TCR beta diversity. Donor CMV infection status was unknown, potentially confounding age-related changes in expanded clonotypes. The long-lived group showed more naive CD4+ T cells, fewer expanded clones and increased TCR diversity than the aged group, suggesting age selection. Since profiling was done on bulk unsorted PBMCs, naive and antigen-experienced compartments could not be conclusively compared. As age increased, observed TCR beta diversity per million T cells dropped in a roughly linear way, and a significant reduction was already evident by age 40. Estimates of total diversity from one million sequenced T cells were regarded as lower bounds and underestimates.

Systemically healthy Caucasian individuals from Russia, 35 to 40 in total and aged roughly 6 to 100 years, were included as donors. Each donor gave ten milliliters of peripheral blood, drawn into EDTA-treated Vacutainer tubes. PBMCs were isolated by Ficoll-Paque density-gradient centrifugation, with at least 7 million obtained per sample. Total RNA, at least 6 micrograms per sample, was extracted from PBMCs with Trizol reagent. For every donor, flow cytometry on a PBMC aliquot measured the percentage of naive CD45RAhigh/CD27high T cells. Library preparation used 5' RACE. The listed sequencing device is Illumina HiSeq 2500. The second PCR ran for roughly 7 to 11 cycles and used a J-beta primer mix along with a sample-barcoded 5' primer. Each TCR beta cDNA molecule received a unique molecular identifier from a template-switch 5' adaptor carrying 12 random nucleotides. At least 2.5 million CDR3-containing paired-end reads were obtained from each sample. First-strand cDNA was synthesized from all RNA with the Mint cDNA synthesis kit, primed by a TRBC-specific oligonucleotide. Following uracil-DNA glycosylase treatment, a first 18-cycle PCR with universal primers M1SS and BC2_uni_R was performed on all cDNA. In the paper's pipeline: Each sample was normalized by randomly selecting 1 million high-quality reads, each carrying a distinct molecular identifier. Instead of being binned into consensus sequences, reads that shared molecular identifiers were thrown out. MiTCR, run with a Q25 quality threshold and the strictest error-elimination algorithm, handled CDR3 identification, clonotype clustering and error correction. A nonparametric unseen species model using Euler transformation provided a lower-bound estimate of total TCR beta diversity. Through fastp at Q25 and MiXCR, TCRdb rebuilt clones from the public reads, retaining in-frame beta chains. Entries that share a CDR3 protein sequence are merged under the most common genes and DNA. TCRdb's processing, not the study's, gives the V and J calls here. Across this sample there are about 680,000 distinct CDR3 sequences, with around 45% seen only once. The top ten clones comprise roughly 30% of the sample.

As to this clonotype: Which antigen it targets is not known. No per-base quality is available; no much larger clone lies one base away.

Material: blood. The clonotype originates from a woman aged 55-69 years in good health.

The CDR3 in this case is CASSQDASGRRGEQYF. The nucleotides read TGTGCCAGCAGCCAAGATGCTAGCGGGAGGAGAGGAGAGCAGTACTTC. The chain uses TRBV3-1 and TRBJ2-7, with 11 central nucleotides matching TRBD2. The CDR3 measures 16 amino acids from cysteine to phenylalanine. The DNA shown is the 48-base CDR3, in frame from base 1. Here V drops 0 bases and J drops 7 bases, and the junction holds 8 bases not matched to any gene. In the germline V gene (reference sequence), CDR1 corresponds to LGHDT and CDR2 to YNNKEL.